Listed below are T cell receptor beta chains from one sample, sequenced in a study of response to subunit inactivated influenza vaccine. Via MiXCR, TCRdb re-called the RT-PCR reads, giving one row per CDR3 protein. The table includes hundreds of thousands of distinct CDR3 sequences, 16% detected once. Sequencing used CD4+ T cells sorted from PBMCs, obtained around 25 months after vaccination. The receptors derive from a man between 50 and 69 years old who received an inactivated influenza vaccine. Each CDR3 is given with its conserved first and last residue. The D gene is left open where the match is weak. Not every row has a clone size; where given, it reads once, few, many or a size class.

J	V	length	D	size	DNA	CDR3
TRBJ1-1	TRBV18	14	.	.	TGTGCCAGCTCACCACAGGGAGGAGTCGCTGAAGCTTTCTTT	CASSPQGGVAEAFF
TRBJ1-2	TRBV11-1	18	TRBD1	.	TGTGCCAGCAGCTTAGCCGGGACAGGGGGCGAGGGTAACTATGGCTACACCTTC	CASSLAGTGGEGNYGYTF
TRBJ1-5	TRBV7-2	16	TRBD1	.	TGTGCCAGCAGCTCAAGCCGGGACAGGGAATTTCAGCCCCAGCATTTT	CASSSSRDREFQPQHF
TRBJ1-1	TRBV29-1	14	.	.	TGCAGCGTTGTTCGGGCAGGGGACGTCTTAGGGGCTTTCTTT	CSVVRAGDVLGAFF
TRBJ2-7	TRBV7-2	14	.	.	TGTGCCAGCAGCCCATACAGGGAGTCGAACGAGCAGTACTTC	CASSPYRESNEQYF
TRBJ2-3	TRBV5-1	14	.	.	TGCGCCAGCAGCCTGACGGACACGACAGATACGCAGTATTTT	CASSLTDTTDTQYF
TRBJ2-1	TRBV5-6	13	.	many	TGTGCCAGCAGCTTCGACTCCTACAATGAGCAGTTCTTC	CASSFDSYNEQFF
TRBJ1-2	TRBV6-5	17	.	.	TGTGCCAGCAGTTACGGGACTCTCTATGACAGAGGCTATGGCTACACCTTC	CASSYGTLYDRGYGYTF
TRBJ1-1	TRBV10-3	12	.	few	TGTGCCATCAGTGAGGCCGGAGGTGAAGCTTTCTTT	CAISEAGGEAFF
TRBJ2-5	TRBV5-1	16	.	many	TGCGCCAGCAGCTTGGCTCGGCTTGGGCGACAAGAGACCCAGTACTTC	CASSLARLGRQETQYF
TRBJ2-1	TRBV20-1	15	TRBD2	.	TGCAGTGCAAAGGGACTAGCGGGGGACTACAATGAGCAGTTCTTC	CSAKGLAGDYNEQFF
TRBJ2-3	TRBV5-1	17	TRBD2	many	TGCGCCAGCAGCGGGCGACTAGCGGGGGCCTGGCCAGATACGCAGTATTTT	CASSGRLAGAWPDTQYF
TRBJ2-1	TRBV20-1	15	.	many	TGCAGTGCTAGAGAGGCAGGGGGGACCTACAATGAGCAGTTCTTC	CSAREAGGTYNEQFF
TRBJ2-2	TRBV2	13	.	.	TGTGCCAGCAAGGAATCGTCCACCGGGGAGCTGTTTTTT	CASKESSTGELFF
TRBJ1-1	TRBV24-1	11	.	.	TGTGCCACCTTGATGCGGACTGAAGCTTTCTTT	CATLMRTEAFF
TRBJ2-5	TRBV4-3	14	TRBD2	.	TGCGCTCGCAGCCATAGGACTAGCGGGGAGACCCAGTACTTC	CARSHRTSGETQYF
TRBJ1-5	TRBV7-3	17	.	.	TGTGCCAGCAGCGTAAATGGGGGACGGATAAGCAATCAGCCCCAGCATTTT	CASSVNGGRISNQPQHF
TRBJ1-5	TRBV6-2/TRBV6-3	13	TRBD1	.	TGTGCCAGCAGTGGGGACAGGGTTCAGCCCCAGCATTTT	CASSGDRVQPQHF
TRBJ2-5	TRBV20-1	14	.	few	TGCAGTGCTAGGACCTCGGGGTCCCAGGGGACCCAGTACTTC	CSARTSGSQGTQYF
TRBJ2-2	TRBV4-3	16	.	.	TGCGCCAGCAGCCCCGACAGAAAGACGAACACCGGGGAGCTGTTTTTT	CASSPDRKTNTGELFF
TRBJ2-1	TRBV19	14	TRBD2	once	TGTGCCAGTAGTGTTCGACTAGCCCACAATGAGCAGTTCTTC	CASSVRLAHNEQFF
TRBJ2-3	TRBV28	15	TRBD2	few	TGTGCCAGCAGCGTACTAGCGGGAGACGCAGATACGCAGTATTTT	CASSVLAGDADTQYF
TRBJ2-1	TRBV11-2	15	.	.	TGTGCCAGCAGCATGCCGGGACGCCGCTACAATGAGCAGTTCTTC	CASSMPGRRYNEQFF
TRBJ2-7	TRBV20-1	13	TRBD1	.	TGCAGTGCACGTGACAGGGTAATCTACGAGCAGTACTTC	CSARDRVIYEQYF
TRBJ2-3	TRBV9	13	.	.	TGTGCCAGCAGCGGGGGTCCCGCAGATACGCAGTATTTT	CASSGGPADTQYF
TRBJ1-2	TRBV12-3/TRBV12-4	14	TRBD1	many	TGTGCCAGCAGACAGGACAGGAGTATCTATGGCTACACCTTC	CASRQDRSIYGYTF
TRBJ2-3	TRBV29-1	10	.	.	TGCAGCGTCGGAGCAGATACGCAGTATTTT	CSVGADTQYF
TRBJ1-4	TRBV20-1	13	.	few	TGCAGTGCTAGAAATGGAACTAATGAAAAACTGTTTTTT	CSARNGTNEKLFF
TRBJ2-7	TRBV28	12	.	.	TGTGCCAGCAGCGGGGATAAACTACGAATAGACTTC	CASSGDKLRIDF
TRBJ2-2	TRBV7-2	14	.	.	TGTGCCAGCAGTCCTCCATGGAGCACCGGGGAGCTGTTTTTT	CASSPPWSTGELFF
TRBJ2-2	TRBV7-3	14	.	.	TGTGCCAGCAGCTTAGACCGCCGCACCGGGGAGCTGTTTTTT	CASSLDRRTGELFF
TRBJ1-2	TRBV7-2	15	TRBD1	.	TGTGCCAGCAGCACAATGACAGGGTCTAACTATGGCTACACCTTC	CASSTMTGSNYGYTF
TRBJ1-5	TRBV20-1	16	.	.	TGCAGTGCTAGAGATTGGCGACAGAATAGCAATCAGCCCCAGCATTTT	CSARDWRQNSNQPQHF
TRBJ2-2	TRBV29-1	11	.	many	TGCAGCGTAGTGAACACCGGGGAGCTGTTTTTT	CSVVNTGELFF
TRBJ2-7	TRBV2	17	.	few	TGTGCCAGCAGGGCGGGCAGAAGGGGAGAGCCGTCCTACGAGCAGTACTTC	CASRAGRRGEPSYEQYF
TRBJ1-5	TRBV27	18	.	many	TGTGCCAGCAGTTCTGGACTGGGGTCCCGAGGGAGCAATCAGCCCCAGCATTTT	CASSSGLGSRGSNQPQHF
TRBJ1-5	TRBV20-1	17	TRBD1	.	TGCAGTGCTGGAGATAGAGACAGGGGCTATAGCAATCAGCCCCAGCATTTT	CSAGDRDRGYSNQPQHF
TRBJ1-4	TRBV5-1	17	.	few	TGCGCCAGCAGCTCTTGGACGGAGCCTGCAACTAATGAAAAACTGTTTTTT	CASSSWTEPATNEKLFF
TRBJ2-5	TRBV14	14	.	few	TGTGCCAGCAGCCATCCATCCCTAGGGGAGACCCAGTACTTC	CASSHPSLGETQYF
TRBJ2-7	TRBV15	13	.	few	TGTGCCACCAGCAGGCCGAAGATCGCCGAGCAGTACTTC	CATSRPKIAEQYF
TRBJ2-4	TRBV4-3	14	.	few	TGCGCCAGCAGCTCACAGGTCAGAGCGGACATTCAGTACTTC	CASSSQVRADIQYF
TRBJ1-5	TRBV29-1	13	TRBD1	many	TGCAGCGTTGCACAGGGGCTAAATCAGCCCCAGCATTTT	CSVAQGLNQPQHF
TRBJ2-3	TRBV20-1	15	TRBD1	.	TGCAGTGCTAGAGACTGGGACAGTAGCACAGATACGCAGTATTTT	CSARDWDSSTDTQYF
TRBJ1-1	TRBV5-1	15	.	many	TGCGCCAGCAGCTTGGGGCCAGGGATCAGCACTGAAGCTTTCTTT	CASSLGPGISTEAFF
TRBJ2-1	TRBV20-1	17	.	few	TGCAGTGCTATCGAGACAGTCCCTAGGAGCTCCTACAATGAGCAGTTCTTC	CSAIETVPRSSYNEQFF
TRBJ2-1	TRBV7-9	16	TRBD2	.	TGTGCCAGCAGCCCCCCCGGCGGGGGGCCCGTCAATGAGCAGTTCTTC	CASSPPGGGPVNEQFF
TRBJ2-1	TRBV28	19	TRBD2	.	TGTGCCACCTTAGGACAGAGTCGAATAGCGGGAGGCTCCTACAATGAGCAGTTCTTC	CATLGQSRIAGGSYNEQFF
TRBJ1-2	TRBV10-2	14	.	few	TGCGCCAGCAGTGTAAACAGAGTGGGGTATGGCTACACCTTC	CASSVNRVGYGYTF
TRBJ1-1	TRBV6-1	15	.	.	TGTGCCAGCAGGGGGGGCCGAACTGTGGGGACTGAAGCTTTCTTT	CASRGGRTVGTEAFF
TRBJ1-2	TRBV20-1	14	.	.	TGCAGTGCTAACACCGGGACACCCGGGGTCGGCTACACCTTC	CSANTGTPGVGYTF
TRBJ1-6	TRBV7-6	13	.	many	TGTGCCAGCAGCTTAGAGCTTAATTCACCCCTCCACTTT	CASSLELNSPLHF
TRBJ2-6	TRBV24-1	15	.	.	TGTGCCACCAGTGTCAGGGGAGCTGGGGCCAACGTCCTGACTTTC	CATSVRGAGANVLTF
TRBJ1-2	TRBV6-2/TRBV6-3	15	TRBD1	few	TGTGCCAGCAGTACGCGGGACAGGGGTAACTATGGCTACACCTTC	CASSTRDRGNYGYTF